These 9 T cell receptor beta chains originate from one sample sequenced in a study of blood T cell repertoires in COVID-19 (dated by TCRdb to 2020 to 2022). Library generation was performed with the immunoSEQ multiplex PCR assay. TCRdb limited this immuneACCESS table to in-frame rearrangements with V and J called. A share of clones is missing; checked studies link under half to unresolved V genes, and the rest is unexplained. This sample holds roughly 55,000 clones; under 85% were observed only once. The ten biggest clones cover about 2% of the sample. What was sequenced was peripheral blood. The receptor source for this set is a woman aged 60-75 years with acute or convalescent COVID-19.

This clone turned up a few times. V is TRBV5-8 and J is TRBJ1-6, with 8 bases identical to TRBD1. V dropped 4 bases and J dropped 6; count of bases not matched to a gene: 3. CDR1 and CDR2 (germline): SGHTS, YDEGEE. This CDR3 region has 14 residues. In DNA, the CDR3 is TGTGCCAGCAGCACAGACAGGGGTAATTCACCCCTCCACTTT. Amino acids: CASSTDRGNSPLHF. The whole variable domain, filled in from reference TRBV5-8 and TRBJ1-6, reads EAGVTQSPTHLIKTRGQQATLRCSPISGHTSVYWYQQALGLGLQFLLWYDEGEERNRGNFPPRFSGRQFPNYSSELNVNALELEDSALYLCASSTDRGNSPLHFGNGTRLTVT.

The chain employs TRBV9 and TRBJ1-2; 9 nucleotides agree with TRBD1. Germline CDR1 and CDR2: SGDLS and YYNGEE. V lost 4 bases to trimming and J lost 4 bases; unmatched junction nucleotides: 2. The CDR3 extends over 13 amino acids. The CDR3 nucleotides read TGTGCCAGCAGCCAACAGGGGGCCTATGGCTACACCTTC. It specifies CASSQQGAYGYTF.

The chain couples TRBV29-1 to TRBJ1-2, with TRBD1 matching over 7 bases. CDR1 and CDR2 (germline): SQVTM, ANQGSEA. V lost 2 bases and J lost 2; bases outside the gene matches: 11. CDR3 size: 16 residues. Written as DNA, the CDR3 is TGCAGCGTTGAAAGTCATGACAGGGCCGGGAACTATGGCTACACCTTC. It codes for CSVESHDRAGNYGYTF.

The V gene is TRBV30, the J gene TRBJ1-6, with D hard to call. The V end lost 5 bases, the J end lost 7 bases, and 12 bases lay between the germline ends. CDR1 and CDR2 (germline): GTSNPN, SVGIG (reference sequence). This CDR3 contains 13 residues. The CDR3 DNA sequence: TGTGCCTGGGGGAGAGGGCTGAATTCACCCCTCCACTTT. The encoded protein is CAWGRGLNSPLHF. The full variable domain, its missing parts supplied by reference TRBV30 and TRBJ1-6, is SQTIHQWPATLVQPVGSPLSLECTVEGTSNPNLYWYRQAAGRGLQLLFYSVGIGQISSEVPQNLSASRPQDRQFILSSKKLLLSDSGFYLCAWGRGLNSPLHFGNGTRLTVT.

V is TRBV9 and J is TRBJ2-3; 7 bases fit TRBD1. The CDR3 runs to 17 residues. Per germline, CDR1 SGDLS and CDR2 YYNGEE. V shed 3 bases, J shed 2 bases, and the junction held 12 bases outside the gene matches. The CDR3 coding sequence is TGTGCCAGCAGCGCCCACGTCGAGGGGACAGACACAGATACGCAGTATTTT. Translation gives CASSAHVEGTDTDTQYF.

CDR3 sequence: CASSPRDRGRERELFF. CDR3 sequence (DNA): TGTGCCAGCAGCCCGAGGGACAGGGGACGAGAGCGGGAGCTGTTTTTT. The chain uses TRBV7-8 and TRBJ2-2; TRBD1 agrees at 10 bases. Unmatched junction bases numbered 12, after V lost 5 bases and J lost 9 bases. The CDR3 totals 16 residues. CDR1 and CDR2 (germline): SGHVS, FQNEAQ.

The J gene is TRBJ2-7, the V gene TRBV28, with TRBD1 matching 7 bases. Trimming took 2 bases from V and 8 from J; bases not matched to a gene: 9. Germline values: CDR1 MDHEN, CDR2 SYDVKM. The CDR3 contains 14 residues. CDR3 region: CASSLRTGGIQQYF. The CDR3 DNA is TGTGCCAGCAGTTTAAGGACAGGAGGAATACAGCAGTACTTC.

The table lists this clone with a few counts. The V gene is TRBV4-2, the J gene TRBJ1-2; 7 positions match TRBD1. The V segment lost 1 base and the J segment 0 bases; nucleotides outside the gene matches: 17. CDR1 is LGHNA, CDR2 YNFKEQ, per germline. This CDR3 spans 20 amino acids. In DNA form, the CDR3 reads TGTGCCAGCAGCCAAGTTACGGGACAGCGGAGTACTTCAGCTAACTATGGCTACACCTTC. This gives the protein CASSQVTGQRSTSANYGYTF.

This clone has only one observation. The CDR3 sequence: CASSQDHRARPYNEQFF. In DNA form, the CDR3 reads TGTGCCAGCAGCCAAGATCACAGGGCCCGTCCCTACAATGAGCAGTTCTTC. The chain links TRBV3-1 (or the pseudogene TRBV3-2) to TRBJ2-1, with D possibly TRBD1 on 6 matching bases. Trimming cost V 0 bases and J 2 bases, with 14 bases left between them. CDR3 length equals 17 residues. Germline CDR1 LGHDT, CDR2 YNNKEL (reference sequence).